The following is a TCR beta chain sequence with its context. This specimen belongs to a study of blood T cell repertoires in COVID-19. Clones were read by immunoSEQ multiplex PCR, and TCRdb kept only the in-frame ones, dropping some. The sample has nearly 40,000 clones, approximately 90% seen once; the top ten hold roughly 19%. The length of the CDR3 is 15 residues. Germline CDR1 reads MNHEY; CDR2 reads SMNVEV (reference sequence). V lost 0 bases, J lost 2 bases, and 0 bases stayed unmatched. The sequence was obtained from a man aged 50-59 years in a cohort sampled during active COVID-19. This chain links TRBV27 with TRBJ2-1; 8 bases are shared with TRBD2. Sequenced material: peripheral blood. The CDR3 loop reads CASSLSSGAYNEQFF. DNA for the CDR3: TGTGCCAGCAGTTTATCTAGCGGGGCCTACAATGAGCAGTTCTTC.